Sequencing of this T cell receptor beta chain was carried out in a study of CD8 T cells in Susac syndrome. Germline V lookup: CDR1 SGHVS, CDR2 FQNEAQ. With 5 bases removed from V and 2 bases from J, the gap between germline ends came to 9 bases. The CDR3 runs 13 residues. cDNA came from roughly 0.47 to 1 ug RNA primed by random hexamers. From the immunoSEQ multiplex PCR reads, TCRdb called clonotypes with MiXCR, one entry per CDR3 protein. The sample lists more than 150,000 distinct CDR3 sequences, 90% to 96% seen once, with 0.09% to 0.1% in the top ten. This chain links TRBV7-8 with TRBJ2-5; D gene ambiguous. The receptor's source is a human donor with Susac syndrome. Source material: CD4+ T cells from PBMCs. Here the CDR3 reads CASSHRRQETQYF. The CDR3 coding sequence is TGTGCCAGCAGCCACCGGCGGCAAGAGACCCAGTACTTC.